This passage covers 20 T cell receptor beta chains from one sample sequenced in a study of shared clonotypes between healthy human individuals. Clones were read by immunoSEQ multiplex PCR, and TCRdb kept only the in-frame ones, dropping some. The table has approximately 1,000,000 clones, about 80% seen once. Specimen: memory CD4+ T cells from PBMCs. Stated subset: CD45RA-negative fraction. The receptors were gathered from a man younger than 30 in good health. Some clones in this sample may be carry-over from other donors' samples.

The chain combines TRBV28 with TRBJ1-4, with D unresolved. Per germline, CDR1 MDHEN and CDR2 SYDVKM. There are 12 residues in the CDR3. V lost 6 bases to trimming and J lost 4 bases, with 6 bases between them. The CDR3 nucleotides are TGTGCCAGCAGGACGAGTAATGAAAAACTGTTTTTT. It translates to CASRTSNEKLFF.

J is TRBJ2-4 and V is TRBV5-1; no definite D call. With 4 bases removed from V and 8 bases from J, the gap between germline ends came to 13 bases. The CDR3 is made up of 13 amino acids. Looked up from germline, CDR1 is SGHRS and CDR2 is YFSETQ. The CDR3 DNA sequence: TGCGCCAGCAGCCTTTACGGGCCGGACATTCAGTACTTC. It yields the protein CASSLYGPDIQYF.

This rearrangement joins TRBV5-1 to TRBJ2-1, with D hard to call. The V and J ends lost 5 bases and 9 bases respectively, with 12 bases between them. The CDR3 covers 12 residues. Germline V CDR1 and CDR2: SGHRS, YFSETQ. DNA of the CDR3: TGCGCCAGCAGTCCCGGGTCCGGTGAGCAGTTCTTC. It is translated as CASSPGSGEQFF.

The V gene is TRBV19, the J gene TRBJ2-1, with 11 bases identical to TRBD2. This CDR3 contains 13 residues. Germline V gene lookup returns CDR1 LNHDA and CDR2 SQIVND (reference sequence). The V gene end was trimmed by 4 bases and the J gene end by 13 bases; junction bases not matched to a gene: 6. CDR3 coding DNA: TGTGCCAGTAGTACGGCTAGCGGGAGGCTCCAGTTCTTC. This sequence encodes CASSTASGRLQFF. The full variable domain, rest sourced from reference TRBV19 and TRBJ2-1, is DGGITQSPKYLFRKEGQNVTLSCEQNLNHDAMYWYRQDPGQGLRLIYYSQIVNDFQKGDIAEGYSVSREKKESFPLTVTSAQKNPTAFYLCASSTASGRLQFFGPGTRLTVL.

The chain recombines TRBV28 with TRBJ1-5; no firm D call. In germline, CDR1 is MDHEN, CDR2 SYDVKM. The CDR3 runs 15 residues. V was trimmed by 5 bases and J by 2 bases, leaving 13 bases between them. CDR3 bases: TGTGCCAGCAGTACACAGAGCTTGGGCAATCAGCCCCAGCATTTT. Amino acids: CASSTQSLGNQPQHF.

The V call is TRBV5-1, the J call TRBJ2-2; tentative D call: TRBD2 (6 bases). Trimming cost V 4 bases and J 3 bases, with 13 bases left between them. The CDR3 has 15 amino acids. Germline assignment: CDR1 SGHRS and CDR2 YFSETQ. CDR3 nucleotide sequence: TGCGCCAGCAGCCCCCTGGGACTCGACACCGGGGAGCTGTTTTTT. This encodes CASSPLGLDTGELFF.

This chain joins TRBV4-2 and TRBJ1-1, with D unclear. The CDR3 runs to 18 residues. Per germline, CDR1 LGHNA and CDR2 YNFKEQ. V was cut by 1 base and J by 0 bases, with 18 bases left in between. CDR3 protein: CASSQGQAYSPMNTEAFF. The DNA of the CDR3 is TGTGCCAGCAGCCAAGGGCAGGCGTATTCACCCATGAACACTGAAGCTTTCTTT.

Remarks on this clone: Other DNA sequences within the sample encode an identical CDR3. The chain combines TRBV28 with TRBJ2-3; 7 nucleotides line up with TRBD1. There are 15 residues in the CDR3. After removal of 6 bases from V and 2 bases from J, the junction contained 8 bases not matched to a gene. From germline, CDR1 is MDHEN and CDR2 SYDVKM. The CDR3 loop reads CASSSRQGDTDTQYF. As DNA, the CDR3 is TGTGCCAGCAGCTCTAGACAGGGAGACACAGATACGCAGTATTTT.

V and J are TRBV6-1 and TRBJ1-2; TRBD1 might be the D (6 bases). The germline CDR1 and CDR2 sequences are MNHNS and SASEGT. Trimming removed 0 bases from V and 1 base from J, with 12 bases in between. The CDR3 loop spans 16 amino acids. CDR3 region: CASSEAAGGHNYGYTF. CDR3 sequence (DNA): TGTGCCAGCAGTGAAGCGGCGGGGGGGCATAACTATGGCTACACCTTC.

The rearrangement joins TRBV29-1 to TRBJ1-3; unclear D gene. Trimming removed 2 bases at V and 0 bases at J, with 5 bases between. In germline, CDR1 is SQVTM, CDR2 ANQGSEA. CDR3 size: 13 residues. The CDR3 region has the DNA TGCAGCGTTGAAAGAGACTCTGGAAACACCATATATTTT. Its translation: CSVERDSGNTIYF.

The J gene is TRBJ2-1, the V gene TRBV6-1; D might be TRBD2 (6 bases). The CDR3 spans 14 residues. Per germline, CDR1 MNHNS and CDR2 SASEGT. V lost 5 bases to trimming and J lost 8 bases, with 16 bases between them. The CDR3 DNA sequence: TGTGCCAGCAGTCGATCCGGGACTTTGGATGAGCAGTTCTTC. This translates into CASSRSGTLDEQFF.

This chain links TRBV7-2 with TRBJ2-2, with D possibly TRBD1 on 6 matching bases. Germline assignment: CDR1 SGHTA and CDR2 FQGNSA. This CDR3 contains 14 residues. V gave up 8 bases and J gave up 0 bases, with 10 bases separating them. The chain's CDR3 is CASYRASNTGELFF. DNA for the CDR3: TGTGCCAGCTACAGGGCCTCGAACACCGGGGAGCTGTTTTTT.

This clone was detected a few times. The rearrangement uses TRBV2 and TRBJ2-7; TRBD1 aligns across 9 bases. From germline, CDR1 is SNHLY and CDR2 FYNNEI. This CDR3 contains 14 residues. Trimming took 8 bases from V and 4 from J; bases not matched to a gene: 9. The CDR3 spells CASATEQGAYEQYF. The CDR3 coding sequence is TGTGCCAGCGCCACCGAACAGGGGGCGTACGAGCAGTACTTC.

V usage is TRBV7-3 and J usage is TRBJ2-1; TRBD2 agrees at 9 bases. Germline V gene data show CDR1 as SGHTA and CDR2 as FQGTGA. V gave up 5 bases and J gave up 10 bases; unmatched junction bases: 3. This CDR3 region has 12 residues. CDR3 sequence reads: CASSHSGREQFF. The CDR3 DNA is TGTGCCAGCAGCCATAGCGGGAGAGAGCAGTTCTTC. The entire variable domain, with the rest obtained from reference TRBV7-3 and TRBJ2-1, is as follows: GAGVSQTPSNKVTEKGKYVELRCDPISGHTALYWYRQSLGQGPEFLIYFQGTGAADDSGLPNDRFFAVRPEGSVSTLKIQRTERGDSAVYLCASSHSGREQFFGPGTRLTVL.

The chain employs TRBV7-3 and TRBJ2-1; weak D call: TRBD2 (5 bases). The length of the CDR3 is 14 residues. Germline V gives CDR1 SGHTA, CDR2 FQGTGA. Trimming left V 3 bases short and J 5 bases short, with 11 bases between. The CDR3: CASSFGGPNNEQFF. In DNA, the CDR3 is TGTGCCAGCAGCTTCGGAGGTCCTAACAATGAGCAGTTCTTC. Filled out from reference TRBV7-3 and TRBJ2-1, the complete variable domain reads GAGVSQTPSNKVTEKGKYVELRCDPISGHTALYWYRQSLGQGPEFLIYFQGTGAADDSGLPNDRFFAVRPEGSVSTLKIQRTERGDSAVYLCASSFGGPNNEQFFGPGTRLTVL.

The chain employs TRBV5-8 and TRBJ2-7; possible D gene TRBD1, 6 bases. The V end lost 4 bases, the J end lost 11 bases, and 16 bases lay between the germline ends. The length of the CDR3 is 12 residues. Per germline, CDR1 SGHTS and CDR2 YDEGEE. CDR3 in amino acids: CASSRNTGWEYF. In nucleotides, the CDR3 is TGTGCCAGCAGCCGCAATACAGGGTGGGAGTACTTC.

The gene calls are TRBV4-2 and TRBJ1-2; the match to TRBD1 covers 8 bases. This CDR3 region has 15 residues. Trimming took 0 bases from V and 8 from J; bases not matched to a gene: 8. Looked up from germline, CDR1 is LGHNA and CDR2 is YNFKEQ. The CDR3 DNA reads TGTGCCAGCAGCCAAGATGGCAGGACAGGGAAAGGCTACACCTTC. Its protein product is CASSQDGRTGKGYTF.

CDR3 coding DNA: TGCGCCAGCACCCCCTATTCTGATTCGTTTGACAGGCTTTTCTCCTACGAGCAGTACTTC. This sequence encodes CASTPYSDSFDRLFSYEQYF. V gene TRBV4-3 combines with J gene TRBJ2-7, with D perhaps TRBD1 (6 bases). The CDR3 contains 20 residues. Per the germline V gene, CDR1 is LGHNA and CDR2 is YSLEER. Trimming left V 7 bases short and J 0 bases short, with 31 bases between.

The chain combines TRBV27 with TRBJ1-2, with D tentatively TRBD1 (6 bases). V gave up 6 bases and J gave up 4 bases, with 12 bases separating them. The CDR3 length is 13 residues. Per the germline V gene, CDR1 is MNHEY and CDR2 is SMNVEV (reference sequence). In DNA form, the CDR3 reads TGTGCCAGCAGCCGGGGGACACTCTATGGCTACACCTTC. This codes for CASSRGTLYGYTF.

The chain is built from TRBV11-2 and TRBJ2-7; D unclear. Germline V gives CDR1 SGHAT, CDR2 FQNNGV. The CDR3 is made up of 11 amino acids. Trimming removed 3 bases at V and 7 bases at J, with 7 bases between. The CDR3, as DNA: TGTGCCAGCAGCTTTTTTTCGGAGCAGTACTTC. This sequence encodes CASSFFSEQYF.